The 7 T cell receptor beta chains below come from one sample, sequenced in a study of T cells in Graves' hyperthyroidism and ophthalmopathy (dated by TCRdb to between 2019 and 2020). Receptor amplification or capture employed multiplex PCR. TCRdb shows the sequencer as Illumina HiSeq 2000. TCR beta CDR3 regions were amplified from RNA transcripts. The TCR CDR3 was subjected to a first round of RT-PCR using the HTBI primer set and the Qiagen OneStep RT-PCR kit. Starting from the raw public reads, TCRdb applied fastp trimming at Q25, assembled clones with MiXCR and retained in-frame beta chains. Identical CDR3 proteins give one entry, which carries the most common genes and DNA. Counted in this sample were hundreds of thousands of distinct CDR3 sequences; approximately 14% of them appeared once. The ten largest clones capture about 12% of the sample. The specimen sequenced was blood. All receptors derive from a man between 18 and 35 years old with Graves' ophthalmopathy.

The rearrangement joins TRBV9 to TRBJ2-2; 15 nucleotides align to TRBD2. CDR3 length equals 16 residues. Unmatched junction bases numbered 2, after V lost 0 bases and J lost 8 bases. The germline gives CDR1 SGDLS, CDR2 YYNGEE. CDR3 DNA: TGTGCCAGCAGCGTAGTGGGACTAGCGGGAGGTGGGGAGCTGTTTTTT. Its protein is CASSVVGLAGGGELFF.

The V and J genes are TRBV5-1 and TRBJ1-3; TRBD1 might be the D (5 bases). There are 15 residues in the CDR3. Looked up from germline, CDR1 is SGHRS and CDR2 is YFSETQ. V was clipped by 2 bases and J by 0 bases, with 9 bases between them. The DNA for the CDR3 is TGCGCCAGCAGCTTTGACAGAGCCTCTGGAAACACCATATATTTT. Its protein is CASSFDRASGNTIYF.

This clonotype appeared many times. The rearrangement links TRBV11-2 to TRBJ2-2; 10 bases are shared with TRBD2. Per the germline V gene, CDR1 is SGHAT and CDR2 is FQNNGV. This CDR3 comprises 18 residues. The junction had 13 bases not matched to a gene; V was cut back by 2 bases and J by 7 bases. The CDR3 region has the DNA TGTGCCAGCAGCTTATTCCCTTCGTCTAGCGGGAGTATCGGGGAGCTGTTTTTT. Translating it yields CASSLFPSSSGSIGELFF.

This clonotype came up many times. J is TRBJ2-7 and V is TRBV5-1; TRBD2 aligns across 7 bases. The CDR3 totals 14 residues. J was trimmed by 5 bases and V by 2 bases; bases with no gene match: 7. The germline CDR1 and CDR2 sequences are SGHRS and YFSETQ. The CDR3 loop is CASSFISAGDEQYF. CDR3 DNA: TGCGCCAGCAGCTTTATTTCCGCGGGGGACGAGCAGTACTTC.

This clonotype was detected many times. The chain uses TRBV6-1 and TRBJ2-5; D is undetermined. The CDR3 loop spans 14 amino acids. V gave up 6 bases and J gave up 1 base, with 12 bases separating them. Germline CDR1 reads MNHNS; CDR2 reads SASEGT. The CDR3 loop reads CASRGGRTQETQYF. DNA of the CDR3: TGTGCCAGCAGGGGCGGACGGACCCAAGAGACCCAGTACTTC.

This clonotype was seen only a few times. The chain combines TRBV19 with TRBJ1-4, with 10 bases that match TRBD1. Germline V gives CDR1 LNHDA, CDR2 SQIVND (reference sequence). CDR3 length equals 15 residues. Trimming at V came to 5 bases and at J to 10 bases, leaving 10 bases not matched to a gene. The CDR3 bases are TGTGCCAGTAGTTCACCGGGACAGGGGCTGAGAAAACTGTTTTTT. It specifies CASSSPGQGLRKLFF.

This clonotype was observed at least ten times. The rearrangement links TRBV6-1 to TRBJ2-2; TRBD1 matches 7 bases. CDR1 MNHNS and CDR2 SASEGT come from the germline V gene. CDR3 size: 15 residues. With V trimmed by 4 bases and J by 5 bases, 7 bases remained unmatched. CDR3 amino acids: CASSADRVITGELFF. The CDR3 bases are TGTGCCAGCAGTGCCGACAGGGTCATAACCGGGGAGCTGTTTTTT.